The 30 T cell receptor beta chains in this list originate from one sample, sequenced in a study of blood T cell repertoires in COVID-19. Profiling relied on immunoSEQ multiplex PCR, and the TCRdb table lists in-frame clones only, not all of them. The repertoire holds some 20,000 clones, with roughly 78% as singletons. Specimen: peripheral blood. The receptors were gathered from a man of 80 years or more with acute or convalescent COVID-19.

This chain connects TRBV5-1 to TRBJ2-3; 7 nucleotides align to TRBD2. The CDR3 sequence is 15 residues long. Germline-derived CDR1 and CDR2 are SGHRS and YFSETQ. The J segment lost 2 bases and the V segment lost 7 bases, leaving 10 bases of the junction unmatched. As DNA, the CDR3 is TGCGCCAGCCGCGGGAGCACAAGTGCCACAGATACGCAGTATTTT. This sequence encodes CASRGSTSATDTQYF.

This chain uses TRBV27 with TRBJ2-3; 13 bases match TRBD2. CDR1 MNHEY and CDR2 SMNVEV come from the germline V gene (reference sequence). The junction had 13 bases not matched to a gene; V was cut back by 6 bases and J by 7 bases. There are 17 residues in the CDR3. In DNA, the CDR3 is TGTGCCAGCAGGAGCGTGGGACTAGCGGGAAGGGTAAATACGCAGTATTTT. Translating it yields CASRSVGLAGRVNTQYF.

This clone turned up a few times. This rearrangement joins TRBV28 to TRBJ1-2; D is unresolved. This CDR3 region has 14 residues. In germline, CDR1 is MDHEN, CDR2 SYDVKM. V was trimmed by 5 bases and J by 8 bases, leaving 18 bases between them. The DNA for the CDR3 is TGTGCCAGCAGTCCCAGGCAGGAGCGAGGGGGCTACACCTTC. Translated, it gives CASSPRQERGGYTF.

The V and J genes are TRBV7-6 and TRBJ2-7, with 7 bases aligning to TRBD2. With 5 bases clipped from V and 0 bases from J, the junction kept 10 bases outside the gene matches. This CDR3 is 16 amino acids long. CDR1 is SGHVS, CDR2 FNYEAQ, per germline. DNA of the CDR3: TGTGCCAGCAGCCCCGAACTAGCGAGTAGCTCCTACGAGCAGTACTTC. Its translation: CASSPELASSSYEQYF.

This clone has more than one count but fewer than ten. The chain uses TRBV2 and TRBJ1-2; a weak D match, TRBD1 (6 bases). The CDR3 spans 15 residues. Germline CDR1 SNHLY, CDR2 FYNNEI. Trimming removed 6 bases from V and 8 bases from J, with 22 bases in between. The CDR3 spells CASSEAHRAGGGYTF. DNA of the CDR3: TGTGCCAGCAGCGAGGCCCATAGGGCGGGGGGCGGCTACACCTTC.

This chain connects TRBV6-6 to TRBJ1-1, with TRBD1 identical over 11 bases. The CDR3 covers 14 residues. The V gene's germline CDR1 is MNHNY and CDR2 SVGAGI (reference sequence). Unmatched junction bases numbered 0, after V lost 2 bases and J lost 4 bases. In DNA, the CDR3 is TGTGCCAGCAGTTACGGGACAGGGGGCACTGAAGCTTTCTTT. Translation: CASSYGTGGTEAFF.

This chain links TRBV6-5 with TRBJ1-2, with TRBD1 identical over 9 bases. J lost 4 bases, V lost 4 bases, and 10 bases had no gene match. The germline V gene has CDR1 MNHEY and CDR2 SVGAGI. The CDR3 consists of 16 residues. The CDR3, as DNA: TGTGCCAGCAGTTCGTCTACGGGACAGGGCTTCTATGGCTACACCTTC. Protein: CASSSSTGQGFYGYTF.

CDR3 sequence: CASSAGTGYNSPLHF. The CDR3 region has the DNA TGTGCCAGCAGCGCCGGGACAGGCTATAATTCACCCCTCCACTTT. V usage is TRBV11-2 and J usage is TRBJ1-6; 8 nucleotides agree with TRBD1. The CDR3 is 15 amino acids. V shed 5 bases, J shed 3 bases, and the junction held 3 bases outside the gene matches. Looked up from germline, CDR1 is SGHAT and CDR2 is FQNNGV.

The rearrangement joins TRBV18 to TRBJ1-4, with D unclear. The CDR3 extends over 19 amino acids. V was pared by 1 base and J by 0 bases, with 18 bases between. CDR1 KGHSH and CDR2 LQKENI come from the germline V gene. The CDR3, as DNA: TGTGCCAGCTCACCACGAGGGCCCGGCGTAGACGCAACTAATGAAAAACTGTTTTTT. Protein sequence: CASSPRGPGVDATNEKLFF.

This chain connects TRBV6-2 or TRBV6-3 to TRBJ2-7, with 12 bases that match TRBD1. The CDR3 sequence is 15 residues long. Trimming at V came to 0 bases and at J to 6 bases, leaving 3 bases not matched to a gene. Germline CDR1 MNHEY, CDR2 SVGEGT. As DNA, the CDR3 is TGTGCCAGCAGTTACTCGGGGACAGGGGGCGGCGAGCAGTACTTC. This codes for CASSYSGTGGGEQYF.

The rearrangement joins TRBV28 to TRBJ1-4; possibly TRBD1 for D (5 bases). This CDR3 spans 14 amino acids. V gave up 5 bases and J gave up 8 bases, with 15 bases separating them. Germline CDR1 is MDHEN and CDR2 is SYDVKM. The CDR3 is CASSPTWTREKLFF. The CDR3 region has the DNA TGTGCCAGCAGTCCAACCTGGACACGCGAAAAACTGTTTTTT.

Remarks on this clone: Its ends do not fully match the called genes, so a read error is possible. This sequence joins TRBV19 and TRBJ2-2; 11 bases line up with TRBD1. The germline CDR1 and CDR2 sequences are LNHDA and SQIVND (reference sequence). CDR3 length: 16 residues. The CDR3 coding sequence is TGTGCCAGTAGTCGCGGACAGGGGGCAAACACCGGGGAACTGTTTTTT. As protein: CASSRGQGANTGELFF.

This clone has just a few counts. V and J are TRBV5-6 and TRBJ2-1; D is ambiguous. Trimming stripped 0 bases from V and 5 bases from J, with 12 bases between. Germline CDR1 is SGHDT and CDR2 is YYEEEE. CDR3 size: 15 residues. The chain's CDR3 is CASSLGWPGNNEQFF. As DNA, the CDR3 is TGTGCCAGCAGCTTGGGATGGCCAGGAAACAATGAGCAGTTCTTC.

The chain links TRBV27 to TRBJ2-1, with D unclear. The CDR3 covers 15 residues. Trimming removed 6 bases from V and 0 bases from J, with 12 bases in between. Germline values: CDR1 MNHEY, CDR2 SMNVEV (reference sequence). This chain's CDR3 is CASRLSRSSYNEQFF. Here the CDR3 DNA reads TGTGCCAGCAGATTAAGCCGTAGCTCCTACAATGAGCAGTTCTTC.

The chain couples TRBV4-2 to TRBJ1-5, with 7 bases fitting TRBD1. The CDR3 is 15 amino acids. Trimming cost V 4 bases and J 4 bases; bases outside gene matches: 7. The germline V gene has CDR1 LGHNA and CDR2 YNFKEQ. The CDR3 sequence: CASSLTGQPNQPQHF. The CDR3 DNA sequence: TGTGCCAGCAGCCTTACGGGACAGCCTAATCAGCCCCAGCATTTT.

The gene calls are TRBV5-1 and TRBJ2-1; TRBD2 might be the D (5 bases). Trimming took off 2 bases at V and 8 bases at J, with 17 bases between the two ends. The germline gives CDR1 SGHRS, CDR2 YFSETQ. The CDR3 totals 15 residues. CDR3 in DNA: TGCGCCAGCAGCTTTGAGGGCCTTTTCGGCGATGAGCAGTTCTTC. Protein product: CASSFEGLFGDEQFF.

This clone was seen a handful of times. This chain joins TRBV28 and TRBJ1-4, with D perhaps matching TRBD1 (6 bases). Trimming took 6 bases from V and 0 from J, leaving 20 bases between them. The CDR3 covers 18 residues. Germline V gene data show CDR1 as MDHEN and CDR2 as SYDVKM. The CDR3 nucleotides read TGTGCCAGCAGCCGCAGGGGTTTTCGTTCTGCAACTAATGAAAAACTGTTTTTT. Amino acids: CASSRRGFRSATNEKLFF.

J is TRBJ2-7 and V is TRBV6-5; D is unresolved. Germline lookup yields CDR1 MNHEY and CDR2 SVGAGI. The V end lost 0 bases, the J end lost 3 bases, and 9 bases lay between the germline ends. This CDR3 has 14 residues. In DNA form, the CDR3 reads TGTGCCAGCAGTTACTCGGCGACTGACTACGAGCAGTACTTC. It codes for CASSYSATDYEQYF.

This clone was counted a single time. The V gene is TRBV27, the J gene TRBJ2-1, with TRBD2 matching 12 bases. The CDR3 is 16 amino acids. J was trimmed by 2 bases and V by 5 bases; bases with no gene match: 4. Per germline, CDR1 MNHEY and CDR2 SMNVEV (reference sequence). The CDR3 bases are TGTGCCAGCAGTGGACTAGCGGGAAGGGCCTACAATGAGCAGTTCTTC. Its protein is CASSGLAGRAYNEQFF.

The chain combines TRBV7-9 with TRBJ1-1, with a weak D call TRBD1 (5 bases). The CDR3 sequence is 12 residues long. Trimming cost V 2 bases and J 8 bases, with 9 bases left between them. Per the germline V gene, CDR1 is SEHNR and CDR2 is FQNEAQ (reference sequence). CDR3 sequence reads: CASSLRGVEAFF. The DNA of the CDR3 is TGTGCCAGCAGCTTACGGGGGGTCGAAGCTTTCTTT.

This chain joins TRBV5-5 and TRBJ1-1; a weak D match, TRBD1 (6 bases). CDR3 length: 15 amino acids. Germline CDR1 and CDR2: SGHKS and YYEKEE (reference sequence). V was trimmed by 4 bases and J by 4 bases, leaving 17 bases between them. The DNA of the CDR3 is TGTGCCAGCAGCGAGTGGGCGGGGGCGGCCACTGAAGCTTTCTTT. Translated: CASSEWAGAATEAFF.

The table lists this clone with a few counts. The chain is built from TRBV5-1 and TRBJ1-1, with TRBD1 as a possible D gene (6 bases). The CDR3 length is 14 residues. Germline CDR1 reads SGHRS; CDR2 reads YFSETQ. The ends were cut back, 4 bases at V and 5 bases at J, with 15 bases in the middle. The CDR3 region has the DNA TGCGCCAGCAGCCAAGCACAGGGAAGAACTGAAGCTTTCTTT. It is translated as CASSQAQGRTEAFF.

The CDR3 region has the DNA TGTGCCAGCAACCCAGGGTTAGGCTCCTACAATGAGCAGTTCTTC. Protein: CASNPGLGSYNEQFF. The chain employs TRBV3-1 (or the pseudogene TRBV3-2) and TRBJ2-1, with D tentatively TRBD1 (5 bases). The CDR3 has 15 residues. V gave up 7 bases and J gave up 0 bases, with 13 bases separating them. Germline assignment: CDR1 LGHDT and CDR2 YNNKEL (reference sequence).

The chain recombines TRBV18 with TRBJ1-3, with D possibly TRBD1 on 6 matching bases. The ends were cut back, 3 bases at V and 4 bases at J, with 22 bases in the middle. This CDR3 is built from 18 residues. Germline lookup yields CDR1 KGHSH and CDR2 LQKENI. CDR3 DNA: TGTGCCAGCTCACCCTTCTCGTCAGGGGCCCCGGGAGGAAACACCATATATTTT. Translating it yields CASSPFSSGAPGGNTIYF.

V usage is TRBV7-3 and J usage is TRBJ2-2; D call uncertain. Germline CDR1 and CDR2: SGHTA and FQGTGA. Trimming left V 1 base short and J 5 bases short, with 5 bases between. The CDR3 contains 13 residues. The CDR3 DNA reads TGTGCCAGCAGCTTAAGCTATACCGGGGAGCTGTTTTTT. Residues: CASSLSYTGELFF.

The chain employs TRBV11-2 and TRBJ2-7; TRBD1 agrees at 7 bases. The ends lost 5 bases at V and 4 bases at J; junction bases unmatched: 8. The CDR3 consists of 14 residues. Germline CDR1 and CDR2: SGHAT and FQNNGV. The CDR3 DNA is TGTGCCAGCAGCGTAAACAGGGGTTATTACGAGCAGTACTTC. It specifies CASSVNRGYYEQYF.

V gene TRBV19 combines with J gene TRBJ2-7; 9 positions match TRBD1. Germline V gives CDR1 LNHDA, CDR2 SQIVND (reference sequence). The CDR3 has 13 amino acids. The V segment lost 9 bases and the J segment 2 bases; nucleotides outside the gene matches: 5. The CDR3 DNA reads TGTGCCAGCCGGGACAGGGTAACCTACGAGCAGTACTTC. This translates into CASRDRVTYEQYF. The full variable domain, its missing parts supplied by reference TRBV19 and TRBJ2-7, is DGGITQSPKYLFRKEGQNVTLSCEQNLNHDAMYWYRQDPGQGLRLIYYSQIVNDFQKGDIAEGYSVSREKKESFPLTVTSAQKNPTAFYLCASRDRVTYEQYFGPGTRLTVT.

The chain carries TRBV24-1 and TRBJ2-7, with no clear D. This CDR3 spans 16 amino acids. In germline, CDR1 is KGHDR, CDR2 SFDVKD. The V gene lost 4 bases and the J gene lost 2 bases, with 17 bases spanning the gap. The CDR3 bases are TGTGCCACCAGTGACCGCAAGAGAGTCACCCCCTACGAGCAGTACGTC. Its translation is CATSDRKRVTPYEQYV.

The chain couples TRBV10-3 to TRBJ2-1, with a tentative D call TRBD2 (5 bases). The CDR3 loop spans 15 amino acids. Germline CDR1 ENHRY, CDR2 SYGVKD. Trimming left V 4 bases short and J 9 bases short, with 19 bases between. CDR3 nucleotide sequence: TGTGCCATCAGTGGTTTCGGAGGCTCCTTACCTGAGCAGTTCTTC. It specifies CAISGFGGSLPEQFF.

The V and J genes are TRBV9 and TRBJ1-2; 8 bases are a match to TRBD1. The germline V gene has CDR1 SGDLS and CDR2 YYNGEE. V gave up 0 bases and J gave up 4 bases; unmatched junction bases: 17. The CDR3 length is 19 residues. The CDR3 protein is CASSVGPGGAVLGSYGYTF. DNA of the CDR3: TGTGCCAGCAGCGTAGGGCCAGGGGGCGCGGTACTAGGCTCCTATGGCTACACCTTC.